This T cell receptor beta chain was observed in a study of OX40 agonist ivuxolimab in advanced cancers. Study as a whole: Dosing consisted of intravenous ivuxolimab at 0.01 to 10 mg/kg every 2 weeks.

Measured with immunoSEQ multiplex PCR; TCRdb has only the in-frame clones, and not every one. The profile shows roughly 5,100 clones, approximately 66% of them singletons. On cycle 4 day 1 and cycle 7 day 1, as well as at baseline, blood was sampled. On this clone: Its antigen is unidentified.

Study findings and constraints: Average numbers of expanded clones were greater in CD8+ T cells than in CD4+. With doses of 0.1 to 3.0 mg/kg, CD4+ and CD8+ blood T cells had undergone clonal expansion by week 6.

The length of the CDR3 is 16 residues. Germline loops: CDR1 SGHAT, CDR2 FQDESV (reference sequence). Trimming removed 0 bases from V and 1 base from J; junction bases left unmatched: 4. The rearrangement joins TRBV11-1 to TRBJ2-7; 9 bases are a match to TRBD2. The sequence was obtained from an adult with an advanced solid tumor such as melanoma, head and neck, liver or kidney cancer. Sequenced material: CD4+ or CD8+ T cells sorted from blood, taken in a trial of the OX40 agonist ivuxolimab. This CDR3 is CASSLAGRGGSYEQYF. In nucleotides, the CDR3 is TGTGCCAGCAGCTTAGCTGGGCGGGGGGGATCCTACGAGCAGTACTTC.